The 27 T cell receptor beta chains below were found in one sample sequenced in a study of blood T cell repertoires in COVID-19. Assay: immunoSEQ multiplex PCR; the TCRdb copy retains only in-frame clones and omits some. The data show 330,000 or so clones, with over 80% seen just once and 9.9% held by the top ten. The sample consisted of peripheral blood. The source of these receptors is a man between 25 and 39 years old with COVID-19, enrolled during active disease.

The chain combines TRBV7-3 with TRBJ1-6; D gene uncertain. The CDR3 runs 13 residues. Germline V lookup: CDR1 SGHTA, CDR2 FQGTGA. The germline V and J ends were trimmed by 3 bases and 8 bases, with 8 bases remaining between them. The DNA for the CDR3 is TGTGCCAGCAGCTTTTCTGGAGATTCACCCCTCCACTTT. Translating it yields CASSFSGDSPLHF.

The chain links TRBV9 to TRBJ1-1; D is ambiguous. The CDR3 runs to 14 residues. CDR1 and CDR2 (germline): SGDLS, YYNGEE. V shed 4 bases and J shed 1 base, with 11 bases lying between them. CDR3 nucleotide sequence: TGTGCCAGCAGCCTACCCCCGCCGAACACTGAAGCTTTCTTT. This sequence encodes CASSLPPPNTEAFF.

The chain links TRBV6-6 to TRBJ1-6; no definite D call. Trimming shortened V by 2 bases and J by 8 bases, and 10 bases separated the two germline ends. The germline V gene has CDR1 MNHNY and CDR2 SVGAGI (reference sequence). The CDR3 extends over 14 amino acids. CDR3 sequence: CASSYTAGDSPLHF. The CDR3 region has the DNA TGTGCCAGCAGTTACACGGCCGGAGATTCACCCCTCCACTTT.

The chain combines TRBV19 with TRBJ2-2, with 9 bases matching TRBD1. CDR3 length: 18 residues. V gave up 5 bases and J gave up 1 base; unmatched junction bases: 11. Germline V gene lookup returns CDR1 LNHDA and CDR2 SQIVND (reference sequence). The CDR3 nucleotides are TGTGCCAGTAGTGGCCGGGACAGGGAGCGACGGAACACCGGGGAGCTGTTTTTT. Translating it yields CASSGRDRERRNTGELFF. The full variable domain, with the rest looked up from reference TRBV19 and TRBJ2-2, is DGGITQSPKYLFRKEGQNVTLSCEQNLNHDAMYWYRQDPGQGLRLIYYSQIVNDFQKGDIAEGYSVSREKKESFPLTVTSAQKNPTAFYLCASSGRDRERRNTGELFFGEGSRLTVL.

This clone was observed a handful of times. V gene TRBV10-3 combines with J gene TRBJ1-2, with TRBD1 matching over 9 bases. V shed 0 bases and J 4 bases; nucleotides not matched to a gene: 3. CDR3 length: 15 amino acids. The V gene's germline CDR1 is ENHRY and CDR2 SYGVKD. This CDR3 is CAISESDRGTYGYTF. Written as DNA, the CDR3 is TGTGCCATCAGTGAGTCGGACAGGGGCACCTATGGCTACACCTTC.

The V and J genes are TRBV11-1 and TRBJ2-1; D gene unclear. The CDR3 covers 16 residues. Germline V gene data show CDR1 as SGHAT and CDR2 as FQDESV (reference sequence). The V gene lost 1 base and the J gene lost 0 bases, with 10 bases spanning the gap. The CDR3 bases are TGTGCCAGCAGCTTAGGGCAGGCCTACTCCTACAATGAGCAGTTCTTC. Translating it yields CASSLGQAYSYNEQFF.

DNA for the CDR3: TGCGCCAGCAGCATCTGGACAGGGGACTACGAGCAGTACTTC. Amino acid sequence: CASSIWTGDYEQYF. The chain combines TRBV5-1 with TRBJ2-7; 9 bases match TRBD1. The CDR3 runs 14 residues. V dropped 4 bases and J dropped 3; count of bases not matched to a gene: 5. Germline V gives CDR1 SGHRS, CDR2 YFSETQ.

The rearrangement uses TRBV30 and TRBJ2-7; D might be TRBD2 (6 bases). V lost 1 base, J lost 5 bases, and 9 bases lay in between. The length of the CDR3 is 12 residues. The V gene's germline CDR1 is GTSNPN and CDR2 SVGIG (reference sequence). CDR3 nucleotides: TGTGCCTGGAGTGCCAGGGAGGACGAGCAGTACTTC. As protein: CAWSAREDEQYF.

J is TRBJ1-5 and V is TRBV2, with 7 bases matching TRBD1. The V and J ends lost 6 bases and 4 bases, in that order; junction bases with no gene match: 9. The CDR3 is 15 amino acids. Germline CDR1 SNHLY, CDR2 FYNNEI. The DNA for the CDR3 is TGTGCCAGCAGCAGGGGACAGTTATCTAATCAGCCCCAGCATTTT. It yields the protein CASSRGQLSNQPQHF.

The chain carries TRBV30 and TRBJ1-1; TRBD1 matches at 8 bases. The CDR3 has 14 amino acids. Germline trimming cut 4 bases from V and 3 bases from J; bases unmatched to any gene: 7. Germline lookup yields CDR1 GTSNPN and CDR2 SVGIG (reference sequence). The CDR3 DNA reads TGTGCCTGGAATATCAGGGGGCTCGACACTGAAGCTTTCTTT. Its protein product is CAWNIRGLDTEAFF.

V usage is TRBV19 and J usage is TRBJ2-7; D is perhaps TRBD1 (5 bases). V shed 3 bases and J shed 3 bases, with 9 bases lying between them. The CDR3 length is 13 residues. Germline V CDR1 and CDR2: LNHDA, SQIVND (reference sequence). Written as DNA, the CDR3 is TGTGCCAGTAGTATTGGACACCGCTACGAGCAGTACTTC. It yields the protein CASSIGHRYEQYF.

This clone was observed once. The V and J genes are TRBV3-1 (or the pseudogene TRBV3-2) and TRBJ2-7; a weak D match, TRBD1 (6 bases). V lost 1 base and J lost 9, with 13 bases in between. This CDR3 contains 13 residues. Germline V gene lookup returns CDR1 LGHDT and CDR2 YNNKEL (reference sequence). Here the CDR3 reads CASSQGQGQPQYF. The CDR3 coding sequence is TGTGCCAGCAGCCAAGGGCAGGGGCAACCGCAGTACTTC.

The J gene is TRBJ1-1, the V gene TRBV11-2, with D hard to call. CDR1 and CDR2 (germline): SGHAT, FQNNGV. The CDR3 length is 13 residues. V was shortened by 4 bases and J by 1 base, with 7 bases between the two germline ends. CDR3 in DNA: TGTGCCAGCAGCTCCGGTCAGAACACTGAAGCTTTCTTT. This codes for CASSSGQNTEAFF.

The chain is built from TRBV5-6 and TRBJ2-1; TRBD1 agrees at 7 bases. The CDR3 is 15 residues long. CDR1 and CDR2 (germline): SGHDT, YYEEEE. The V segment lost 5 bases and the J segment 5 bases; nucleotides outside the gene matches: 10. The CDR3 region is CASRWETGKHNEQFF. Here the CDR3 DNA reads TGTGCCAGCAGATGGGAGACAGGGAAACACAATGAGCAGTTCTTC.

The J gene is TRBJ1-2, the V gene TRBV4-3, with D maybe TRBD1 (5 bases). The CDR3 totals 13 residues. V lost 0 bases to trimming and J lost 7 bases, with 9 bases between them. The germline gives CDR1 LGHNA, CDR2 YSLEER. CDR3 coding DNA: TGCGCCAGCAGCCAAGATATCAGGGTTGGCTACACCTTC. Protein: CASSQDIRVGYTF.

The V gene is TRBV7-9, the J gene TRBJ1-1, with 7 nucleotides matching TRBD1. The CDR3 sequence is 14 residues long. The germline CDR1 and CDR2 sequences are SEHNR and FQNEAQ (reference sequence). With V trimmed by 5 bases and J by 3 bases, 6 bases remained unmatched. Here the CDR3 DNA reads TGTGCCAGCAGCACACGACAGGGCGACACTGAAGCTTTCTTT. Protein sequence: CASSTRQGDTEAFF.

The chain couples TRBV10-3 to TRBJ1-6; TRBD1 matches 10 bases. With V trimmed by 9 bases and J by 9 bases, 5 bases remained unmatched. The germline V gene has CDR1 ENHRY and CDR2 SYGVKD. This CDR3 contains 13 residues. This CDR3 is CAILRDRGSPLHF. The CDR3 bases are TGTGCCATTCTTCGGGACAGGGGTTCACCCCTCCACTTT.

The CDR3 bases are TGTGCCACCAGCGCTAACCGGGACAGGGAAAGGTCCGGGCATGGCTACACCTTC. Translated: CATSANRDRERSGHGYTF. V and J are TRBV15 and TRBJ1-2; 9 nucleotides align to TRBD1. V trimming: 5 bases; J trimming: 6 bases; junction bases outside the gene matches: 19. This CDR3 contains 18 residues. Germline V CDR1 and CDR2: LNHNV, YYDKDF (reference sequence).

The genes are TRBV5-8 and TRBJ2-4, with D tentatively TRBD2 (6 bases). This CDR3 has 19 amino acids. The ends were cut back, 2 bases at V and 2 bases at J, with 23 bases in the middle. Per the germline V gene, CDR1 is SGHTS and CDR2 is YDEGEE. The CDR3 loop is CASSLRHSGVRVTKNIQYF. The DNA for the CDR3 is TGTGCCAGCAGCTTACGACATAGCGGAGTCCGGGTGACCAAAAACATTCAGTACTTC.

The rearrangement links TRBV7-9 to TRBJ2-1; 12 bases fit TRBD2. There are 16 residues in the CDR3. J was trimmed by 9 bases and V by 6 bases; bases with no gene match: 12. Germline V CDR1 and CDR2: SEHNR, FQNEAQ (reference sequence). CDR3 sequence reads: CASRVGLAGTYPEQFF. The CDR3 region has the DNA TGTGCCAGCAGAGTAGGACTAGCGGGAACATACCCTGAGCAGTTCTTC.

This clone appeared many times. The same CDR3 arises from other DNA sequences in this sample as well. The chain recombines TRBV18 with TRBJ2-3; D is unresolved. The V end lost 3 bases, the J end lost 1 base, and 11 bases lay between the germline ends. CDR1 and CDR2 (germline): KGHSH, LQKENI. CDR3 length equals 15 residues. CDR3 sequence reads: CASSPGQVGTDTQYF. The CDR3 nucleotides are TGTGCCAGCTCACCTGGGCAGGTTGGCACAGATACGCAGTATTTT.

CDR3 residues: CASSSRTGGYYNSPLHF. In nucleotides, the CDR3 is TGTGCCAGCAGCTCCCGGACAGGGGGCTACTATAATTCACCCCTCCACTTT. V is TRBV14 and J is TRBJ1-6; TRBD1 matches 11 bases. CDR1 SGHDN and CDR2 FVKESK come from the germline V gene. The CDR3 consists of 17 residues. The V and J ends lost 5 bases and 3 bases, in that order; junction bases with no gene match: 6.

This chain links TRBV18 with TRBJ2-7; 11 bases fit TRBD2. J was trimmed by 4 bases and V by 6 bases; bases with no gene match: 14. This CDR3 spans 17 amino acids. CDR1 and CDR2 (germline): KGHSH, LQKENI. CDR3 amino acids: CASSPTAGTSGKYEQYF. CDR3 sequence (DNA): TGTGCCAGCTCCCCCACGGCGGGGACTAGCGGCAAATACGAGCAGTACTTC.

This clone was counted once. The CDR3 loop reads CASSQDVGTGYNNEQFF. For the CDR3, the DNA is TGCGCCAGCAGCCAAGACGTGGGGACTGGCTATAACAATGAGCAGTTCTTC. The chain recombines TRBV4-3 with TRBJ2-1, with D tentatively TRBD2 (6 bases). CDR1 is LGHNA and CDR2 is YSLEER in the germline V gene. V was trimmed by 0 bases and J by 5 bases, leaving 17 bases between them. The CDR3 spans 17 residues.

This clone was detected a few times. The chain links TRBV10-3 to TRBJ2-7, with D perhaps matching TRBD2 (5 bases). The CDR3 has 19 residues. Trimming took 3 bases from V and 2 from J, leaving 26 bases between them. The germline CDR1 and CDR2 sequences are ENHRY and SYGVKD. CDR3: CAISDPRAPGRFGAYEQYF. CDR3 bases: TGTGCCATCAGTGATCCGAGGGCCCCCGGACGCTTTGGGGCCTACGAGCAGTACTTC.

Comments on this clone: Within the sample, other DNA sequences also encode this same CDR3. The V call is TRBV15, the J call TRBJ2-2; 8 nucleotides align to TRBD1. Trimming removed 1 base from V and 6 bases from J; junction bases left unmatched: 4. The germline V gene has CDR1 LNHNV and CDR2 YYDKDF (reference sequence). The CDR3 has 15 residues. The CDR3 region is CATSRVTGVSGELFF. The CDR3 DNA follows: TGTGCCACCAGCAGAGTGACAGGGGTGTCCGGGGAGCTGTTTTTT.

DNA of the CDR3: TGTGCCAGCAGTCTAGCGGGGGCCCCAGGGGAGACCCAGTACTTC. Its protein is CASSLAGAPGETQYF. This chain uses TRBV2 with TRBJ2-5; 10 nucleotides agree with TRBD2. The germline CDR1 and CDR2 sequences are SNHLY and FYNNEI. The CDR3 is 15 amino acids. V shed 5 bases and J 5 bases; nucleotides not matched to a gene: 8.